Shown below are 15 T cell receptor beta chains from a single sample sequenced in a study of post-analysis software for immune sequencing data. The TCR beta cDNA libraries contained unique molecular identifiers. TCRdb redid the calling of the PCR reads with MiXCR, one entry per CDR3 protein. The sample holds 750,000 to 950,000 distinct CDR3 sequences, just over 45% seen once. These receptors have no known antigen. Study observations and caveats: Included in a set of roughly five TRBV segments more frequent in patients than controls were TRBV5-6, TRBV5-1 and TRBV20-1.

Specimen: blood. These receptors were collected from a girl under 18 with multiple sclerosis.

This clonotype was found a few times. The genes are TRBV7-8 and TRBJ2-5, with TRBD1 matching over 7 bases. The CDR3 covers 16 residues. The V gene's germline CDR1 is SGHVS and CDR2 FQNEAQ. The junction had 14 bases not matched to a gene; V was cut back by 8 bases and J by 2 bases. CDR3 region: CASLHGYRDRQETQYF. Here the CDR3 DNA reads TGTGCCAGCCTACATGGGTATAGGGACAGACAAGAGACCCAGTACTTC.

The rearrangement uses TRBV4-2 and TRBJ2-7; 10 bases are a match to TRBD1. Trimming took 1 base from V and 4 from J; bases not matched to a gene: 10. This CDR3 contains 17 residues. Germline values: CDR1 LGHNA, CDR2 YNFKEQ. In DNA form, the CDR3 reads TGTGCCAGCAGCCAAGTCCCGACAGGGGGCGCGGGTTACGAGCAGTACTTC. It is translated as CASSQVPTGGAGYEQYF.

V and J are TRBV7-4 and TRBJ2-7, with D uncertain. This CDR3 is 17 amino acids long. Germline CDR1 SGHVT, CDR2 SQSDAQ. Deletions cut 1 base from V and 0 bases from J, with 16 bases between. The CDR3 DNA sequence: TGTGCCAGCAGCTTAGGTGAAGTGGCAGCCCACTCCTACGAGCAGTACTTC. This gives the protein CASSLGEVAAHSYEQYF.

The chain recombines TRBV12-3 or TRBV12-4 with TRBJ1-5; D gene ambiguous. The length of the CDR3 is 15 residues. The ends were cut back, 6 bases at V and 0 bases at J, with 12 bases in the middle. The CDR3 spells CASRISLGSNQPQHF. The CDR3 nucleotides are TGTGCCAGCAGGATTTCCTTGGGTAGCAATCAGCCCCAGCATTTT.

This chain joins TRBV9 and TRBJ1-6; tentatively, D is TRBD1 (5 bases). V was trimmed by 7 bases and J by 7 bases, leaving 9 bases between them. Germline CDR1 is SGDLS and CDR2 is YYNGEE. The CDR3 loop spans 12 amino acids. The CDR3 reads CASGARNSPLHF. The CDR3 DNA reads as TGTGCCAGCGGGGCAAGGAATTCACCCCTCCACTTT.

This clonotype has a handful of counts. The genes are TRBV4-3 and TRBJ2-5, with no clear D. This CDR3 comprises 15 residues. In germline, CDR1 is LGHNA, CDR2 YSLEER. Trimming pared 0 bases from V and 1 base from J, leaving 9 bases between. For the CDR3, the DNA is TGCGCCAGCAGCCAAGAAGGTCAGGCCCAAGAGACCCAGTACTTC. Protein sequence: CASSQEGQAQETQYF.

This clonotype was recorded a few times. The chain has TRBV5-1 and TRBJ2-3, with TRBD2 identical over 10 bases. Germline CDR1 SGHRS, CDR2 YFSETQ. The CDR3 is 16 residues long. After removal of 4 bases from V and 4 bases from J, the junction contained 9 bases not matched to a gene. For the CDR3, the DNA is TGCGCCAGCAGCCCTGCGAGCGGGAGGGCCCCAGATACGCAGTATTTT. Amino acid sequence: CASSPASGRAPDTQYF.

This clonotype occurred a few times. This sequence joins TRBV12-3 or TRBV12-4 and TRBJ2-5, with TRBD2 matching over 7 bases. The junction had 4 bases not matched to a gene; V was cut back by 1 base and J by 5 bases. CDR3 length equals 14 residues. The CDR3 region has the DNA TGTGCCAGCAGTTTAGAGGGCGGGAGCGAGACCCAGTACTTC. Its translation: CASSLEGGSETQYF.

The chain recombines TRBV15 with TRBJ2-1; 9 bases map to TRBD1. Germline V gene sequence: CDR1 LNHNV, CDR2 YYDKDF (reference sequence). J was trimmed by 8 bases and V by 6 bases; bases with no gene match: 14. The CDR3 extends over 16 amino acids. CDR3 region: CATRGGTGYRGDEQFF. DNA for the CDR3: TGTGCCACCAGAGGGGGGACAGGGTATAGGGGCGATGAGCAGTTCTTC.

This clonotype was seen at least ten times. CDR3 region: CASSLNGNQPQHF. CDR3 nucleotides: TGTGCCAGCAGTTTAAATGGTAATCAGCCCCAGCATTTT. The rearrangement links TRBV12-3 or TRBV12-4 to TRBJ1-5; D is unresolved. The CDR3 has 13 residues. Trimming removed 2 bases from V and 4 bases from J, with 6 bases in between.

This clonotype was counted between two and nine times. The chain employs TRBV20-1 and TRBJ2-1, with D possibly matching TRBD2 (6 bases). This CDR3 region has 14 residues. V lost 6 bases to trimming and J lost 7 bases, with 19 bases between them. CDR1 is DFQATT and CDR2 is SNEGSKA in the germline V gene (reference sequence). For the CDR3, the DNA is TGCAGTGCCACCCGGGTCAACCGGGGGAATGAGCAGTTCTTC. This gives the protein CSATRVNRGNEQFF.

The CDR3 bases are TGTGCCAGCACGGGGGCGGGACCCTTCTATGGCTACACCTTC. This translates into CASTGAGPFYGYTF. The rearrangement links TRBV7-9 to TRBJ1-2; weak D call: TRBD1 (6 bases). CDR1 and CDR2 (germline): SEHNR, FQNEAQ (reference sequence). This CDR3 is 14 amino acids long. The V gene lost 7 bases and the J gene lost 4 bases, with 16 bases spanning the gap.

The J gene is TRBJ2-2, the V gene TRBV7-2; 9 bases map to TRBD2. The CDR3 spans 16 residues. The J segment lost 2 bases and the V segment lost 5 bases, leaving 6 bases of the junction unmatched. The V gene's germline CDR1 is SGHTA and CDR2 FQGNSA. The CDR3 loop is CASSLLLAGNTGELFF. The CDR3 bases are TGTGCCAGCAGCCTATTACTAGCGGGCAACACCGGGGAGCTGTTTTTT.

The chain links TRBV6-1 to TRBJ2-5; possible D gene TRBD1, 6 bases. Germline CDR1 is MNHNS and CDR2 is SASEGT. With 7 bases removed from V and 5 bases from J, the gap between germline ends came to 11 bases. The CDR3 length is 12 residues. This CDR3 reads CASTARGETQYF. CDR3 in DNA: TGTGCCAGCACTGCGAGGGGGGAGACCCAGTACTTC.

This rearrangement joins TRBV10-3 to TRBJ2-7; 9 bases are shared with TRBD1. The germline CDR1 and CDR2 sequences are ENHRY and SYGVKD. CDR3 length: 16 residues. The ends lost 0 bases at V and 3 bases at J; junction bases unmatched: 6. The CDR3 DNA reads as TGTGCCATCAGTGAGTCGATACGGGACAGGGTCTACGAGCAGTACTTC. Protein product: CAISESIRDRVYEQYF.